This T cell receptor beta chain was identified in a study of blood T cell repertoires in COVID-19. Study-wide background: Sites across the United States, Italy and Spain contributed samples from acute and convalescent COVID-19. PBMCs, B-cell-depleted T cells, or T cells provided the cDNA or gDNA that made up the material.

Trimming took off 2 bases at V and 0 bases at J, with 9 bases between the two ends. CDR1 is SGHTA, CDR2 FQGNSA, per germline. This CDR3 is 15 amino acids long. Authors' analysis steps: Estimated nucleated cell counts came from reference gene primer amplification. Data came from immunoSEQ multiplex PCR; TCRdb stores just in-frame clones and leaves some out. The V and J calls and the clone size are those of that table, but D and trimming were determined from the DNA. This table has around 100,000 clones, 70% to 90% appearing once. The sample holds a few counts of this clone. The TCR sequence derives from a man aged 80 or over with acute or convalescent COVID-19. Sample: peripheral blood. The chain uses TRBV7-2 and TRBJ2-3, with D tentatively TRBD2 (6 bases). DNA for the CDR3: TGTGCCAGCAGCTTACTCGGGAGAAGCACAGATACGCAGTATTTT. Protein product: CASSLLGRSTDTQYF.